This T cell receptor beta chain was recorded in a study of spatial heterogeneity in lung cancer. The time point was: sample taken at primary tumor resection. Unsorted whole RNA from tumor, nontumor lung or frozen PBMC underwent sequencing. The approximately 69 donors had untreated early-stage non-small cell lung cancer. TCRdb fed the 5' RACE reads into MiXCR, producing one record per CDR3 protein. The data hold about 41,000 distinct CDR3 sequences, with about 10% observed a single time. Note on this clonotype: Relative to the germline gene, one junction end is altered; a read error may explain this.

This CDR3 has 17 amino acids. Germline lookup yields CDR1 LGHDT and CDR2 YNNKEL (reference sequence). The sample here was PBMCs, taken at surgery. The clonotype comes from a female donor with early-stage non-small cell lung cancer. The chain joins TRBV3-1 to TRBJ1-1; TRBD1 matches at 10 bases. CDR3 nucleotide sequence: TGTACCAGCAGCCATATGGGACAGGGGTTGAGGAACACTGAAGCTTTCTTT. It translates to CTSSHMGQGLRNTEAFF.